The entry below describes one T cell receptor beta chain. This sample is part of a study of blood T cell repertoires in COVID-19. On the study more broadly: COVID-19 samples from acute and convalescent phases originated in the United States, Italy and Spain. T cells, B-cell-depleted T cells, or PBMCs supplied cDNA or gDNA.

The CDR3 length is 16 residues. V dropped 5 bases and J dropped 8; count of bases not matched to a gene: 15. CDR1 and CDR2 from the germline V gene are SGHRS and YFSETQ. Per the study methods: Amplification of reference gene primers was used by the study to estimate nucleated cell counts. The protocol was immunoSEQ multiplex PCR, while the TCRdb copy is restricted to in-frame clones and leaves out a portion. V and J calls and clone size are copied from that table; D and trimming were computed from the DNA. The sample records around 300,000 clones, around nine tenths being singletons. The source material was peripheral blood. The V call is TRBV5-1, the J call TRBJ1-2, with TRBD1 matching 10 bases. The TCR sequence derives from a woman aged 45-65 years with active or convalescent COVID-19. CDR3 coding DNA: TGCGCCAGCAGGGAGCTTGGGGGACAGGGGTTTGGAGGCTACACCTTC. It translates to CASRELGGQGFGGYTF.